This T cell receptor beta chain was observed in a study of blood T cell repertoires in COVID-19. As for the study in general: The cDNA or gDNA used as material had been derived from T cells, B-cell-depleted T cells, or PBMCs.

In the source study's methods: Reference gene primer amplification gave estimated nucleated cell counts. Only in-frame clones appear in the TCRdb table, and some are missing; sequencing was by immunoSEQ multiplex PCR. V and J calls and clone size are those listed in that table; D and trimming were worked out from the DNA. The sample yields around 160,000 clones, approximately 91% seen once. Sequencing was carried out using peripheral blood. The source of this sequence is a young man with acute or convalescent COVID-19.

The CDR3 bases are TGTGCCATCAGTGATGAGGGTTACCTGGAAAATGAAAAACTGTTTTTT. This encodes CAISDEGYLENEKLFF. The V and J genes are TRBV10-3 and TRBJ1-4; D is unclear. Germline V lookup: CDR1 ENHRY, CDR2 SYGVKD. With 3 bases removed from V and 5 bases from J, the gap between germline ends came to 16 bases. This CDR3 region has 16 residues.